This T cell receptor (beta chain) was identified in a study of long-term antiretroviral therapy in people with HIV (dated by TCRdb to between 2021 and 2024). With respect to the entire study: The earliest samples were collected approximately a decade before the 2015 WHO recommendation for immediate ART, a period when ART was typically delayed until CD4 counts fell. A retrospective serial study tested whether changes in peripheral blood TRB repertoire composition and diversity were associated with ART initiation and durable HIV suppression. The cohort contributed fewer than 200 cryopreserved PBMC samples from about 30 adults with confirmed HIV infection, collected serially over a mean of roughly 6 years (range 1-12). Among the approximately 30 participants with HIV, ten to eleven were female. No cross-contamination during QIAcube processing was shown when test extractions of a monoclonal T-cell line were performed alongside 25 to 35 polyclonal samples.

V is reduced by 7 bases and J by 5 bases, leaving a spacing of 11 bases between them. From the cysteine through the phenylalanine, the CDR3 covers 12 amino acids. Only CDR3 DNA remains: 36 bases, in frame from the first base. CDR1 and CDR2 were assigned from the germline V gene as SQVTM and ANQGSEA. Overall study outcomes, separate from this receptor: Expanded TRB clones identified before ART initiation dominated the repertoire across all time points, though the dominance fluctuated and decreased in many PLHIV after ART. Compared with controls, HIV repertoires had narrower CDR3 length ranges, and the network structure pointed to an antigen-experienced repertoire that shifted only slightly toward naive after ART. ART initiation was associated with a significant increase in TRB diversity, but diversity stayed significantly below transplant donor controls even after long-term ART. Because cell numbers in pre-ART samples were limited, unsorted PBMC were profiled instead of sorted CD4+ and CD8+ T cells. Samples dated from about 2003 to 2018, and the ART regimens used may be less effective than current ones. Inferences about post-ART repertoire changes were limited because no data were available on ART adherence, viral resistance or therapy changes. Because PBMC availability was limited, only the TCR beta chain was sequenced, with no alpha chain pairing.

The immunoSEQ hsTCRB v3.0 assay was used at survey level resolution to sequence the TRB variable region. A depth of roughly 35,000-50,000 T-cell genomes per sample was targeted for TRB sequencing. An Illumina MiSeq with a v3 150-cycle kit was used to sequence the pooled TRB libraries. Per the source publication's procedure: Analysis of repertoires was carried out in R inside a reproducible Nextflow workflow spanning QC, data transformation and analysis. LymphoSeq2, an R package for AIRR-Seq data exploration, was used to implement custom analyses. A handful of samples yielding fewer than 5000 total TRB sequences were excluded, leaving approximately 190 analyzed HIV repertoires. Among the approximately 190 retained HIV repertoires, 55 to 65 were collected before ART initiation and 120 to 140 after ART initiation. Repertoires were downsampled to 5000 TRB nucleotide sequences, and summary statistics were averaged over 100 downsampling iterations. TRB sequences were retained for analysis only if CDR3 regions of at least seven amino acids were present. Diversity was assessed using a clonality score derived from Shannon entropy and using the Gini coefficient. In repertoire networks, the top 5000 CDR3 amino acid sequences were linked whenever an edit distance of one separated two sequences. Antigen specificity groups and MHC restriction were predicted for TRB CDR3 amino acid sequences with GLIPH2. Known CMV, EBV, HIV or tissue antigen associations were flagged by matching CDR3 amino acid sequences against VDJdb and McPAS-TCR. Pre-ART, post-ART and control groups were compared with Wilcoxon signed-rank tests and Holm-Bonferroni correction. TCRdb retrieved this table from immuneACCESS and kept in-frame rearrangements only. Not all clones are present; in checked studies, unresolved V genes account for under half, and no reason is known for the remainder. D and trimming come from the DNA, and the V and J calls and clone size come from that table. The sample includes around 30,000 clones, with under 85% observed a single time. About 8.6% of the sample rests with the top ten.

To be included, a participant needed at least one PBMC sample from before ART initiation plus at least two post-ART samples. All participants with HIV were treated in the United States of America. Before DNA extraction, cryopreserved samples of roughly 1-11 million PBMC were thawed and then washed. At the time of the earliest PBMC sample, participants with HIV were aged between about 20 and 55 years. PBMC samples from each participant spanned 1-4 timepoints before ART initiation and 2-8 timepoints after ART initiation, with a median of 7 samples. For every participant, serial HIV viral load, CD4+ T-cell count, ART history and demographic data were obtained. Using a Qiagen kit on a QIAcube, genomic DNA was extracted from unsorted PBMC, with samples processed in batches of 12. As to this clone: Its binding antigen is unknown. The input lacks base qualities; no much larger clone sits a single base away.

This sequence was found in a man aged 40-50 years with HIV. The starting material was unsorted PBMCs, obtained 3 years after starting antiretroviral therapy. The V and J segments used are TRBV29-1 and TRBJ1-4; too little of a D gene remains to name it. The bases are TGCAGCGGGCGCCTGCGGAATGAAAAACTGTTTTTT. This yields the protein CSGRLRNEKLFF.